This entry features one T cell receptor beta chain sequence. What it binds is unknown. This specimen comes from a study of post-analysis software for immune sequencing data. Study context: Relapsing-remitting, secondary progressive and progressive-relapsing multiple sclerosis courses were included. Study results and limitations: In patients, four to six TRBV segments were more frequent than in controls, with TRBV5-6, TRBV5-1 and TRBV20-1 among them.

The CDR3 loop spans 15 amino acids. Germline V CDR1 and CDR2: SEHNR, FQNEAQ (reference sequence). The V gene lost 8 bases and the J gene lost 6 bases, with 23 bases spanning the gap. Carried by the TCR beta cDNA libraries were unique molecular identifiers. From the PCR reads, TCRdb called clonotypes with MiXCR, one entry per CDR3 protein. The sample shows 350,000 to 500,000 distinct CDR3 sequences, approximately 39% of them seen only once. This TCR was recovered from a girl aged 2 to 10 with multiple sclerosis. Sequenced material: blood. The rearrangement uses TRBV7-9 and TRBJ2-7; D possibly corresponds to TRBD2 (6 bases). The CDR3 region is CASYPLAEWVGEQYF. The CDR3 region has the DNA TGTGCCAGCTATCCCTTAGCGGAGTGGGTTGGCGAGCAGTACTTC.